These 22 T cell receptor beta chains share one sample of origin, sequenced in a study of graft-versus-host responses after intestinal transplantation. TCRdb keeps only in-frame clones here, not all; method: immunoSEQ multiplex PCR. The sample has approximately 5,500 clones, roughly 29% seen once. The sample consisted of alloreactive CD4+ T cells from a mixed lymphocyte reaction culture, taken before transplantation. Subset of the sample: CFSE-low proliferating T cells sorted from roughly 6-day pre-transplant mixed lymphocyte reaction (GvH or HvG direction). The receptor source for this set is a human patient who was an organ donor for intestinal transplantation.

A remark on this clone: Possible read error: a much larger clone is one base away. The V call is TRBV10-2, the J call TRBJ1-1, with 11 bases identical to TRBD1. The CDR3 totals 13 residues. Germline lookup yields CDR1 WSHSY and CDR2 SAAADI. CDR3: CSSRGTGGTEAFF. The CDR3 bases are TGCTCCAGCAGGGGGACAGGGGGCACTGAAGCTTTCTTT.

V usage is TRBV19 and J usage is TRBJ2-2, with 9 positions matching TRBD1. CDR1 and CDR2 from the germline V gene are LNHDA and SQIVND (reference sequence). After removal of 5 bases from V and 6 bases from J, the junction contained 4 bases not matched to a gene. The CDR3 spans 14 residues. Here the CDR3 DNA reads TGTGCCAGTAGTGCCTGGACAGGGGCCGGGGAGCTGTTTTTT. This sequence encodes CASSAWTGAGELFF.

V gene TRBV6-9 combines with J gene TRBJ2-2; D is unresolved. The CDR3 is 15 amino acids. V dropped 3 bases and J dropped 0 bases, with 8 bases sitting between them. Germline-derived CDR1 and CDR2 are MNHGY and SVAAGI. The CDR3 DNA is TGTGCCAGCAGTTACGCCCCATCGAACACCGGGGAGCTGTTTTTT. Its protein product is CASSYAPSNTGELFF.

In this sample, this clone turned up a few times. The V gene is TRBV29-1, the J gene TRBJ1-2; 7 positions match TRBD1. This CDR3 has 14 amino acids. Germline V gene sequence: CDR1 SQVTM, CDR2 ANQGSEA. J lost 8 bases, V lost 2 bases, and 11 bases had no gene match. The CDR3 is CSVELMAGGKGYTF. The CDR3 nucleotides read TGCAGCGTTGAATTAATGGCAGGGGGAAAGGGCTACACCTTC.

In its sample, this clone was seen a few times. The rearrangement uses TRBV4-2 and TRBJ2-7, with TRBD2 matching 7 bases. CDR1 is LGHNA and CDR2 is YNFKEQ in the germline V gene. V trimming: 4 bases; J trimming: 2 bases; junction bases outside the gene matches: 14. This CDR3 has 17 amino acids. DNA for the CDR3: TGTGCCAGCAGCCGAGACCCTGGTGGGGGGGTCCCCTACGAGCAGTACTTC. Encoded protein: CASSRDPGGGVPYEQYF.

This clone turned up a few times. The chain combines TRBV7-8 with TRBJ2-3; D possibly corresponds to TRBD2 (5 bases). CDR3 size: 13 residues. Germline V gene sequence: CDR1 SGHVS, CDR2 FQNEAQ. Deletions cut 7 bases from V and 1 base from J, with 9 bases between. CDR3: CASTTRGTDTQYF. The CDR3 region has the DNA TGTGCCAGCACTACTAGAGGCACAGATACGCAGTATTTT.

Comment on this clone: This sample includes further DNA sequences coding for the same CDR3. The chain couples TRBV6-1 to TRBJ1-1; a possible D gene is TRBD1 (6 bases). The germline gives CDR1 MNHNS, CDR2 SASEGT. The CDR3 length is 15 residues. V gave up 7 bases and J gave up 10 bases, with 25 bases separating them. The CDR3 is CASNTWGALNRIAFF. Written as DNA, the CDR3 is TGTGCCAGCAACACCTGGGGGGCCTTAAACCGGATAGCTTTCTTT.

V usage is TRBV10-3 and J usage is TRBJ1-4; D is uncertain. The CDR3 has 13 residues. Germline assignment: CDR1 ENHRY and CDR2 SYGVKD. V was shortened by 4 bases and J by 8 bases, with 11 bases between the two germline ends. The CDR3 coding sequence is TGTGCCATCAGTGGATACCCGGGGGAAAAACTGTTTTTT. It codes for CAISGYPGEKLFF.

On this clone: The sample carries other DNA sequences with the same CDR3. This sequence joins TRBV2 and TRBJ2-1; 8 bases are a match to TRBD1. J was trimmed by 0 bases and V by 6 bases; bases with no gene match: 4. This CDR3 comprises 15 residues. The germline CDR1 and CDR2 sequences are SNHLY and FYNNEI. The CDR3 bases are TGTGCCAGCAGCCCTACAGGGGGCTCCTACAATGAGCAGTTCTTC. It specifies CASSPTGGSYNEQFF.

The chain joins TRBV6-6 to TRBJ2-2; 7 nucleotides agree with TRBD1. V was pared by 7 bases and J by 1 base, with 6 bases of the junction left unmatched. Germline CDR1 MNHNY, CDR2 SVGAGI (reference sequence). The CDR3 sequence is 15 residues long. Here the CDR3 DNA reads TGTGCCAGCAACTTTAGGACAGGGAACACCGGGGAGCTGTTTTTT. This gives the protein CASNFRTGNTGELFF.

This clone was seen more than once but under ten times. The rearrangement links TRBV6-9 to TRBJ2-1; no reliable D call. The germline gives CDR1 MNHGY, CDR2 SVAAGI. The CDR3 totals 13 residues. Deletions cut 3 bases from V and 5 bases from J, with 8 bases between. The CDR3 DNA is TGTGCCAGCAGTTACTCCCCCCACAATGAGCAGTTCTTC. This gives the protein CASSYSPHNEQFF.

The CDR3 region has the DNA TGTGCCTGGAGTGTGGGAAGGTCCTACGAGCAGTACTTC. Protein: CAWSVGRSYEQYF. This chain links TRBV30 with TRBJ2-7; no firm D call. Germline loops: CDR1 GTSNPN, CDR2 SVGIG (reference sequence). The CDR3 is made up of 13 amino acids. Trimming stripped 0 bases from V and 1 base from J, with 7 bases between.

This clone was observed a handful of times. The CDR3 here is CASSWPGALQYF. As DNA, the CDR3 is TGTGCCAGCAGCTGGCCCGGGGCCCTACAGTACTTC. The V call is TRBV5-7, the J call TRBJ2-4; tentatively, D is TRBD1 or TRBD2 (5 bases each). TRBV5-7 is sorted into the ORF group, with uncertain function. The CDR3 is 12 amino acids. Trimming cost V 3 bases and J 13 bases, with 14 bases left between them.

The V call is TRBV19, the J call TRBJ2-5, with D maybe TRBD1 (5 bases). Germline assignment: CDR1 LNHDA and CDR2 SQIVND (reference sequence). The germline V and J ends were trimmed by 4 bases and 4 bases, with 10 bases remaining between them. CDR3 length: 13 residues. The CDR3 region is CASSTRVPETQYF. The CDR3 DNA is TGTGCCAGTAGTACCAGGGTTCCAGAGACCCAGTACTTC.

The chain couples TRBV30 to TRBJ1-5; no clear D gene. The germline gives CDR1 GTSNPN, CDR2 SVGIG (reference sequence). Deletions cut 0 bases from V and 0 bases from J, with 9 bases between. The CDR3 runs to 15 residues. This CDR3 reads CAWSVRGNSNQPQHF. The DNA for the CDR3 is TGTGCCTGGAGTGTACGTGGGAATAGCAATCAGCCCCAGCATTTT.

This chain uses TRBV5-1 with TRBJ1-2; tentative D call: TRBD1 (5 bases). V shed 4 bases and J shed 5 bases, with 21 bases lying between them. This CDR3 comprises 16 residues. Germline V gene sequence: CDR1 SGHRS, CDR2 YFSETQ. The CDR3 is CASSPRSKGLYYGYTF. CDR3 DNA sequence: TGCGCCAGCAGCCCCCGCAGCAAGGGACTTTATTATGGCTACACCTTC.

In this sample, this clone turned up a few times. This chain uses TRBV6-1 with TRBJ1-2; 8 nucleotides align to TRBD1. In germline, CDR1 is MNHNS, CDR2 SASEGT. The length of the CDR3 is 12 residues. After removal of 5 bases from V and 5 bases from J, the junction contained 1 base not matched to a gene. CDR3 sequence reads: CASSTGGYGYTF. The CDR3 bases are TGTGCCAGCAGTACAGGGGGTTATGGCTACACCTTC.

This clone was counted between two and nine times. The chain carries TRBV6-1 and TRBJ2-3, with D perhaps being TRBD1 or TRBD2 (5 bases each). V lost 5 bases, J lost 4 bases, and 13 bases lay in between. CDR3 length: 14 residues. CDR1 is MNHNS, CDR2 SASEGT, per germline. Here the CDR3 DNA reads TGTGCCAGCAGTTTTCGACGGGGCGCAGATACGCAGTATTTT. Translation gives CASSFRRGADTQYF.

On this clone itself: It differs at one base from a far larger clone, so likely a read error. This CDR3 is also generated by other DNA sequences in the sample. The rearrangement uses TRBV5-6 and TRBJ2-7; 11 bases fit TRBD2. The CDR3 totals 16 residues. Germline lookup yields CDR1 SGHDT and CDR2 YYEEEE. CDR3: CASSLVAGGPSYEQYF. The CDR3 nucleotides are TGTGCCAGCAGTTTGGTAGCGGGGGGGCCTTCCTACGAGCAGTACTTC.

A remark on this clone: Just one base apart from a much larger clone, this may be a read error. This sample also contains other DNA sequences that code for the same CDR3. The chain couples TRBV5-1 to TRBJ2-7, with 9 bases matching TRBD2. The CDR3 is 14 residues long. CDR1 SGHRS and CDR2 YFSETQ come from the germline V gene. V lost 0 bases and J lost 3; bases outside the gene matches: 1. The DNA for the CDR3 is TGCGCCAGCAGCTTGGGTAGCGGGAGCTACGAGCAGTACTTC. Its translation: CASSLGSGSYEQYF.

The chain links TRBV7-2 to TRBJ2-1; 7 bases match TRBD2. Germline assignment: CDR1 SGHTA and CDR2 FQGNSA. The CDR3 sequence is 15 residues long. V trimming: 1 base; J trimming: 9 bases; junction bases outside the gene matches: 9. The CDR3 nucleotides read TGTGCCAGCAGCTTAGGAGCCAGCGGGGCGGCTGAGCAGTTCTTC. Residues: CASSLGASGAAEQFF.

V usage is TRBV5-6 and J usage is TRBJ2-2; 7 bases are a match to TRBD1. The CDR3 has 17 residues. Germline assignment: CDR1 SGHDT and CDR2 YYEEEE. Trimming cost V 0 bases and J 0 bases; bases outside gene matches: 5. CDR3 residues: CASSLAGQASNTGELFF. DNA for the CDR3: TGTGCCAGCAGCTTGGCCGGACAGGCATCGAACACCGGGGAGCTGTTTTTT.